The text below deals with one T cell receptor (beta chain). Its recognized antigen is unknown. No much larger clone is present one base from it, and per-base qualities are unavailable. The CDR3 runs 13 amino acids, cysteine and phenylalanine included. Only the CDR3 portion is preserved as DNA: 39 bases, with reading frame beginning at the first base. At the junction V is shortened by 4 bases and J by 5 bases, with 11 bases in between. The germline V gene yields ENHRY for CDR1 and SYGVKD for CDR2. Library creation used the immunoSEQ multiplex PCR assay. For the multiplex PCR, a mixture combining 60 forward primers for TCR Vbeta segments and 13 reverse primers for TCR Jbeta segments was used. The CDR3 region of rearranged TCR beta genes was amplified from genomic DNA with a multiplex PCR assay. On the Illumina HiSeq System, the amplified TCR beta libraries were sequenced as 87-base-pair reads. As for the original processing: A later analysis counted about 80 million unique TCR beta chains across the 690 or so repertoires, and 10 million to 11 million of these chains were shared by at least two donors. Raw reads were error-corrected and collapsed into unique sequences by a nearest-neighbor algorithm in which closely related sequences were merged to remove PCR and sequencing errors. CDR3 sequences were aligned to IMGT reference sequences to assign V, D and J gene segments. For a sequence to be retained, at least a six-nucleotide match to both a V gene segment and a J gene segment was required. A rearrangement counted as productive if the CDR3 had no stop codons and remained in frame with V and J, and every other rearrangement counted as non-productive. Following IMGT convention, CDR3 was defined as the stretch from the second conserved V-encoded cysteine up to the conserved J-encoded phenylalanine. The earlier analysis of 500 to 750 of the donors excluded any sequence lacking an unambiguous match to a single V gene segment. An earlier analysis of under 750 of the donors called V segments functional above 56.7% productive rearrangements and segregating when the between-donor standard deviation exceeded 5%. A statistical classification framework was built to diagnose cytomegalovirus status from the catalog of TCR beta chain sequences. A later analysis assigned V and J genes by comparing TCR nucleotide sequences with IMGT/GENE-DB human TR gene sequences. The TCRdist pipeline was used in a later analysis to assign CDR3 sequences and most-parsimonious VDJ recombination scenarios. In a later analysis, every TCR beta chain was defined by the combination of its CDR3 amino acid sequence and its V-gene family, and reads without a unique V-gene family were dropped. In a later analysis, nearly 600 highly shared, low-generation-probability nucleotide sequences were removed to address suspected cross-contamination and a sequencing artifact. In a later analysis, a clonal expansion index for each public chain was calculated from normalized within-repertoire ranks of inferred template counts. A later analysis computed generation probabilities with a VDJ recombination model fitted to out-of-frame rearrangements, and checked the results against IGoR. Hypergeometric tests were used in a later analysis to score TCR-TCR, TCR-HLA and TCR-CMV co-occurrence, with a repertoire-size bias correction applied to the TCR pairs. To estimate false discovery rates, a later analysis permuted the HLA or CMV assignments 20 times. In a later analysis, co-occurring TCRs were grouped using DBSCAN, with TCRdist sequence similarity added in when clustering inside HLA-allele-positive subsets. Repertoires with fewer than 30,000 or more than 120,000 public chains were left out of co-occurrence clustering, as were about 5 repertoires with anomalous nucleotide sharing. In TCRdb, the immuneACCESS table is reduced to in-frame sequences with V and J assigned. These tables do not hold every clone; where another copy was compared, an unresolved V gene accounts for under half, and the others remain unexplained. That table is the source of V, J and clone size, and D and trimming were worked out from the DNA. Here the sample has some 150,000 clones; roughly 85% occur a single time. Approximately 2% of the sample comes from the top ten.

The cohort consisted of 666 healthy bone marrow donors. Cohort members were all nominally healthy when sampled, although unrecorded immune exposures were likely present. The donor tested CMV seronegative, placing the donor among the 300 to 450 seronegative members of the cohort. A peripheral blood sample was provided by each donor, and peripheral blood mononuclear cells were used for TCR beta sequencing. Genomic DNA extraction from the blood cell samples was performed with the Qiagen DNeasy Blood Extraction Kit. This sample is part of a study of cytomegalovirus exposure and HLA in healthy donors (dated by TCRdb to about 2017). In the study overall: In an earlier analysis of approximately 500 of the donors, around 300 Gb of sequence data and 100 million or so unique TCR beta sequences from roughly 200 million T cells were reported. An early release covering roughly 640 HLA-typed donors comprised about 290 gigabases of sequencing data and around 80 million unique TCR sequences. Of the roughly 400 genotyped donors, over 65% fell in the genetic ancestry cluster associated with self-reported Caucasian donors. The study was designed to test whether signatures of past pathogen exposure could be identified by cataloging public T cell receptors. The study used immunosequencing to profile the T cell repertoires of several hundred subjects and linked those repertoires to cytomegalovirus serostatus. Besides the first cohort of around 700 subjects, a separate validation cohort made up of some 110 different subjects was used. High-throughput TCR immunosequencing, statistical association of individual TCRs with disease status, and machine learning were combined to predict cytomegalovirus infection status. A later analysis re-examined previously published TCR beta repertoires from several hundred donors and added high-resolution HLA genotyping to investigate patterns of TCR occurrence. The later analysis used no new phenotypic data to find candidate immune exposures, relying instead on TCR beta sequences and their occurrence across donors. An earlier analysis of about 620 of the donors applied high-throughput TCR beta sequencing to assess whether each TCR beta V gene segment acted as functional or pseudogenic. Donor age, sex, ethnicity and CMV serostatus were collected together with the repertoire data. A later genetic analysis took genome-wide SNP genotypes for about three fifths of the roughly 700 donors and used that subset as a discovery cohort. Every discovery cohort repertoire had been produced on one sequencing platform. Class I and class II HLA loci were covered by the typing at four-digit resolution. The number of donors typed differed by locus, with roughly 629-640 for A, B, C, DRB1 and DQB1, 522 for DQA1, about 610 for DPA1, and over 400 for DPB1. Roughly five DR-DQ haplotypes were handled as single units for association and clustering because linkage in the cohort was strong. On average, 235,054 unique TCR beta nucleotide sequences were sequenced per donor among about 400 genotyped donors of the cohort, with around 19% of those sequences being non-productive.

What the research found in general, with its limitations: The only immune exposure information available for the cohort was CMV serostatus. The study gave a list of under 200 TCR beta chains associated with cytomegalovirus. Cytomegalovirus status was reported to be diagnosed by the classifier with high specificity and sensitivity in both the original and validation cohorts. According to a later analysis, parvovirus B19, influenza, CMV and Epstein-Barr virus appeared linked to several top co-occurrence clusters. Broadly in line with IMGT annotations, most TCR beta V segments showed up in productive rearrangements about 87% or about 30% of the time in an earlier analysis of around 550 of the donors. The earlier analysis of 450 to 700 of the donors excluded about 16 rarely observed V segments, including chromosome 9 orphons, because counts were too low. While some public TCRs were present in many individuals, most TCR sequences turned up only very rarely across donors. According to the authors, the approach could potentially be generalized to other disease states and immunological phenotypes. In a later analysis, TCR association rates were found to vary across HLA loci, with the most associated TCRs seen for DRB1 alleles and the fewest for HLA-C alleles. Because some donors lacked HLA typing at each locus, the association tests relied only on the typed subset. According to a later analysis, most CMV-associated TCR beta chains appeared to be HLA-restricted, and the HLA associations seemed to be driven largely by CMV exposure. When HLA alleles, especially DR and DQ, strongly co-occurred, attributing TCR associations to individual alleles was difficult. In a later genetic analysis, a missense DCLRE1C variant was associated with V-gene and J-gene trimming of TCR beta chains, and the association was replicated in an independent cohort. Sequencing depth was assumed to be roughly uniform across donors in the presence/absence analyses, though that assumption may not hold. In vitro tests confirmed that a few of the cytomegalovirus-associated TCR beta chains recognize cytomegalovirus antigens. A further reported finding was that TCR beta sequences accurately predicted the HLA-A and HLA-B alleles for most subjects in the first cohort. A cluster of highly shared sequence variants was judged likely to be a technical artifact of the sequencing pipeline. Some IMGT-functional V segments, including TRBV6-2 and TRBV6-3, could not be told apart with the 87-base-pair reads, so those segments were excluded. In this cohort, only TCR beta chains were sequenced, and detectable features were limited by the absence of alpha or paired-chain data. Correlated functional status among segregating V segments might reflect linkage disequilibrium, but an unknown experimental factor could not be ruled out. Specific HLA alleles were associated with 15,000 to 20,000 TCR beta sequences at a false discovery rate of 0.05 in a later analysis. A later analysis found that HLA-associated TCR beta chains were more clonally expanded and had lower generation probabilities than equally common non-associated chains. In a later genetic analysis, fewer N-insertions in productive TCRs were reported among donors in an Asian-associated ancestry cluster than the approximately 630-donor mean.

This clonotype was sampled from a middle-aged man in good health and CMV-seronegative. The V and J genes are TRBV10-3 and TRBJ2-5; no D gene can be assigned with confidence. Sequencing was performed on PBMCs. The nucleotides read TGTGCCATCAGTGTTTTCCCTGAGGAGACCCAGTACTTC. Protein translation: CAISVFPEETQYF.